Each of the 14 T cell receptor beta chains below was sequenced from the same sample in a study of T cell responses to AZD1222 COVID-19 vaccine. Clones were sequenced by immunoSEQ multiplex PCR, and TCRdb holds only the in-frame ones, with some missing. The table includes some 120,000 clones, roughly 92% detected once. Sequenced material: peripheral blood, taken 28 days after the second AZD1222 dose. Receptors originate from an adult who received the AZD1222 COVID-19 vaccine.

This clone was observed once. V is TRBV29-1 and J is TRBJ1-1, with unresolved D. The CDR3 is 13 residues long. The V end lost 7 bases, the J end lost 3 bases, and 15 bases lay between the germline ends. The germline gives CDR1 SQVTM, CDR2 ANQGSEA. The CDR3 DNA is TGCAGCGCACGGGTCCGTCAGGACACTGAAGCTTTCTTT. Its translation: CSARVRQDTEAFF.

This chain joins TRBV11-2 and TRBJ2-7; D is uncertain. Germline loops: CDR1 SGHAT, CDR2 FQNNGV. The V end was cut by 3 bases, the J end by 7 bases, with 10 bases between. This CDR3 has 12 amino acids. The CDR3 here is CASSFRPREQYF. CDR3 nucleotide sequence: TGTGCCAGCAGCTTCCGACCTCGGGAGCAGTACTTC.

The chain couples TRBV7-9 to TRBJ2-7, with a tentative D call TRBD2 (6 bases). Germline lookup yields CDR1 SEHNR and CDR2 FQNEAQ (reference sequence). The length of the CDR3 is 13 residues. V shed 5 bases and J shed 6 bases, with 14 bases lying between them. The DNA of the CDR3 is TGTGCCAGCAGCAGTCGGGAGAGAACCGAGCAGTACTTC. Protein product: CASSSRERTEQYF.

This rearrangement joins TRBV5-1 to TRBJ2-2; D gene ambiguous. V dropped 2 bases and J dropped 0 bases, with 11 bases sitting between them. Germline V gene lookup returns CDR1 SGHRS and CDR2 YFSETQ. The CDR3 is 16 amino acids. CDR3 loop: CASSFLPLANTGELFF. Written as DNA, the CDR3 is TGCGCCAGCAGCTTTCTTCCCCTAGCGAACACCGGGGAGCTGTTTTTT.

The V call is TRBV7-9, the J call TRBJ1-1; 9 bases are shared with TRBD1. The CDR3 covers 14 residues. Germline assignment: CDR1 SEHNR and CDR2 FQNEAQ (reference sequence). V lost 5 bases and J lost 5; bases outside the gene matches: 6. The CDR3 loop reads CASSPQGARTEAFF. The CDR3 nucleotides read TGTGCCAGCAGCCCACAGGGGGCAAGGACTGAAGCTTTCTTT.

This chain uses TRBV10-2 with TRBJ2-1; D is undetermined. The germline V and J ends were trimmed by 3 bases and 9 bases, with 12 bases remaining between them. Germline V gives CDR1 WSHSY, CDR2 SAAADI. The CDR3 covers 13 residues. The CDR3 region has the DNA TGCGCCAGCAGTGACTTAGGAAGTGGTGAGCAGTTCTTC. This codes for CASSDLGSGEQFF.

V usage is TRBV4-2 and J usage is TRBJ2-1; 7 bases align to TRBD2. CDR3 length: 19 residues. Germline V CDR1 and CDR2: LGHNA, YNFKEQ. J was trimmed by 6 bases and V by 0 bases; bases with no gene match: 17. CDR3 region: CASSQESVWTSSRFNEQFF. For the CDR3, the DNA is TGTGCCAGCAGCCAAGAATCAGTCTGGACTAGTTCCCGCTTCAATGAGCAGTTCTTC.

This clone was observed a few times. The chain joins TRBV24-1 to TRBJ1-2, with TRBD1 as a possible D gene (6 bases). V lost 5 bases to trimming and J lost 8 bases, with 14 bases between them. CDR1 and CDR2 (germline): KGHDR, SFDVKD. This CDR3 has 13 residues. The CDR3 protein is CATSVAGVVGYTF. CDR3 coding DNA: TGTGCCACCAGTGTGGCAGGGGTCGTAGGCTACACCTTC.

The chain has TRBV7-2 and TRBJ2-3, with 11 bases aligning to TRBD2. Germline lookup yields CDR1 SGHTA and CDR2 FQGNSA. The CDR3 loop spans 15 amino acids. V was clipped by 5 bases and J by 5 bases; unmatched bases: 6. CDR3 residues: CASSPSGTSGDTQYF. The CDR3 bases are TGTGCCAGCAGCCCATCCGGGACTAGCGGAGATACGCAGTATTTT.

This chain connects TRBV19 to TRBJ2-7; D may be TRBD1 or TRBD2 (5 bases each). Germline lookup yields CDR1 LNHDA and CDR2 SQIVND (reference sequence). The V end was cut by 6 bases, the J end by 0 bases, with 12 bases between. CDR3 length: 14 amino acids. CDR3 amino acids: CASRTRGASYEQYF. The CDR3 bases are TGTGCCAGTAGGACACGAGGGGCCTCCTACGAGCAGTACTTC.

This chain joins TRBV18 and TRBJ2-2; D not certain. Germline V gives CDR1 KGHSH, CDR2 LQKENI. The CDR3 has 16 amino acids. The V end lost 6 bases, the J end lost 0 bases, and 14 bases lay between the germline ends. Here the CDR3 reads CASSARAGANTGELFF. The CDR3 DNA sequence: TGTGCCAGCTCCGCCCGGGCAGGAGCGAACACCGGGGAGCTGTTTTTT.

CDR3: CDPHTSPGDILHETQYF. CDR3 nucleotides: TGTGATCCCCACACCTCACCGGGGGACATACTACATGAGACCCAGTACTTC. J is TRBJ2-5 and V is TRBV19; D possibly matches TRBD1 or TRBD2 (6 bases each). CDR1 is LNHDA and CDR2 is SQIVND in the germline V gene (reference sequence). CDR3 length equals 17 residues.

The chain carries TRBV27 and TRBJ2-1; 9 nucleotides align to TRBD2. The V gene's germline CDR1 is MNHEY and CDR2 SMNVEV (reference sequence). This CDR3 has 18 residues. J lost 6 bases, V lost 2 bases, and 14 bases had no gene match. DNA of the CDR3: TGTGCCAGCAGTTTAAAAGGCGCGGTTAGCGGGAGAATCAATGAGCAGTTCTTC. Protein product: CASSLKGAVSGRINEQFF.

This clone came up a few times. This chain joins TRBV7-6 and TRBJ2-5; D not certain. The CDR3 spans 15 residues. The germline gives CDR1 SGHVS, CDR2 FNYEAQ. Deletions cut 5 bases from V and 2 bases from J, with 15 bases between. CDR3 residues: CASSDNISPQETQYF. DNA for the CDR3: TGTGCCAGCAGCGACAATATCTCCCCGCAAGAGACCCAGTACTTC.